The TCR beta chain described here comes from a study of cytomegalovirus exposure and HLA in healthy donors. The ends lost 0 bases at V and 0 bases at J; junction bases unmatched: 4. Germline CDR1 and CDR2: SGDLS and YYNGEE. The CDR3 sequence is 16 residues long. It was with 60 Vbeta and 13 Jbeta primers that the PCR ran. Libraries were prepared by immunoSEQ multiplex PCR; TCRdb keeps only in-frame clonotypes and omits some of them. Among about 80,000 clones, over 65% were seen once, and the ten largest hold around 3.4%. The chain couples TRBV9 to TRBJ2-3, with 7 bases aligning to TRBD2. The TCR was taken from a man aged 50 or older in good health and CMV-seronegative. Source material: PBMCs. The CDR3 DNA sequence: TGTGCCAGCAGCGTAGATGGGGACTACAGCACAGATACGCAGTATTTT. Its protein is CASSVDGDYSTDTQYF.